The 14 T cell receptor beta chains below all came from one sample that was sequenced in a study of blood T cell repertoires in COVID-19. The method was immunoSEQ multiplex PCR; TCRdb's version includes in-frame clones alone and lacks a portion of them. Altogether a few hundred thousand clones are present, roughly 88% being singletons, with the ten largest covering more than 8.5%. Material for sequencing was peripheral blood. The receptors stem from a woman between 65 and 79 years old with COVID-19, enrolled during active disease.

The rearrangement links TRBV18 to TRBJ1-2, with 8 bases lining up with TRBD1. CDR1 is KGHSH and CDR2 is LQKENI in the germline V gene. The CDR3 is 13 residues long. Trimming removed 4 bases from V and 4 bases from J; junction bases left unmatched: 2. CDR3 sequence: CASSQGTGYGYTF. DNA for the CDR3: TGTGCCAGCTCACAAGGGACAGGCTATGGCTACACCTTC. Filled out from reference TRBV18 and TRBJ1-2, the complete variable domain reads NAGVMQNPRHLVRRRGQEARLRCSPMKGHSHVYWYRQLPEEGLKFMVYLQKENIIDESGMPKERFSAEFPKEGPSILRIQQVVRGDSAAYFCASSQGTGYGYTFGSGTRLTVV.

The V call is TRBV30, the J call TRBJ2-7, with 9 bases lining up with TRBD1. The germline CDR1 and CDR2 sequences are GTSNPN and SVGIG (reference sequence). The CDR3 runs 14 residues. Trimming at V came to 0 bases and at J to 3 bases, leaving 3 bases not matched to a gene. CDR3 in amino acids: CAWSVGTGYYEQYF. The DNA of the CDR3 is TGTGCCTGGAGTGTCGGGACAGGGTACTACGAGCAGTACTTC.

This clone showed up just a few times. The chain uses TRBV15 and TRBJ2-1; 7 nucleotides align to TRBD1. V shed 0 bases and J 8 bases; nucleotides not matched to a gene: 10. Germline CDR1 reads LNHNV; CDR2 reads YYDKDF (reference sequence). This CDR3 is built from 16 residues. In DNA, the CDR3 is TGTGCCACCAGCAGAGATAGACGGACAGGAAGGGATGAGCAGTTCTTC. Translation gives CATSRDRRTGRDEQFF.

The chain employs TRBV7-2 and TRBJ2-1; 13 bases align to TRBD2. Germline CDR1 reads SGHTA; CDR2 reads FQGNSA. With V trimmed by 5 bases and J by 2 bases, 3 bases remained unmatched. The CDR3 length is 16 residues. CDR3 bases: TGTGCCAGCAGCGGAGGGACTAGCGGGGCCTACAATGAGCAGTTCTTC. As protein: CASSGGTSGAYNEQFF.

The V and J genes are TRBV9 and TRBJ2-3; TRBD2 agrees at 7 bases. Looked up from germline, CDR1 is SGDLS and CDR2 is YYNGEE. V shed 4 bases and J 0 bases; nucleotides not matched to a gene: 14. CDR3 size: 18 residues. CDR3 sequence: CASSFPGESSGSTDTQYF. The CDR3 DNA reads as TGTGCCAGCAGCTTCCCCGGGGAGAGTAGCGGGAGCACAGATACGCAGTATTTT. Supplemented by reference TRBV9 and TRBJ2-3, the full variable domain reads DSGVTQTPKHLITATGQRVTLRCSPRSGDLSVYWYQQSLDQGLQFLIQYYNGEERAKGNILERFSAQQFPDLHSELNLSSLELGDSALYFCASSFPGESSGSTDTQYFGPGTRLTVL.

This clone was picked up one time. The chain has TRBV27 and TRBJ1-5; 7 bases are shared with TRBD1. The V gene end was trimmed by 8 bases and the J gene end by 3 bases; junction bases not matched to a gene: 7. The CDR3 spans 14 residues. Germline V gene sequence: CDR1 MNHEY, CDR2 SMNVEV (reference sequence). The DNA of the CDR3 is TGTGCCAGCCGAAGGACAGGAACCAATCAGCCCCAGCATTTT. It encodes CASRRTGTNQPQHF.

About this clone itself: At the DNA level, this CDR3 is encoded by other sequences in the same sample as well. The chain uses TRBV5-1 and TRBJ2-1; tentatively, D is TRBD2 (6 bases). The CDR3 runs 15 residues. Trimming left V 0 bases short and J 7 bases short, with 14 bases between. Germline V gene lookup returns CDR1 SGHRS and CDR2 YFSETQ. The DNA for the CDR3 is TGCGCCAGCAGCTTGGTGCGGGGAGTGGGAAATGAGCAGTTCTTC. Translated: CASSLVRGVGNEQFF.

The chain carries TRBV14 and TRBJ2-7, with 7 bases identical to TRBD1. CDR3 size: 15 residues. From germline, CDR1 is SGHDN and CDR2 FVKESK. Unmatched junction bases numbered 9, after V lost 1 base and J lost 6 bases. The CDR3 bases are TGTGCCAGCAGCCAAGCGGGACAGAGCCTTGGCGAGCAGTACTTC. Protein: CASSQAGQSLGEQYF.

The rearrangement joins TRBV14 to TRBJ1-1; no firm D call. Germline-derived CDR1 and CDR2 are SGHDN and FVKESK. The CDR3 runs to 13 residues. Deletions cut 1 base from V and 4 bases from J, with 7 bases between. The CDR3 spells CASSQVYGTEAFF. As DNA, the CDR3 is TGTGCCAGCAGCCAAGTCTACGGCACTGAAGCTTTCTTT.

The rearrangement uses TRBV4-3 and TRBJ2-3, with D perhaps matching TRBD2 (6 bases). Deletions cut 4 bases from V and 0 bases from J, with 8 bases between. This CDR3 is 14 amino acids long. CDR1 is LGHNA and CDR2 is YSLEER in the germline V gene. CDR3 bases: TGCGCCAGCAGCCTAGCGGCTAGCACAGATACGCAGTATTTT. Translation: CASSLAASTDTQYF.

J is TRBJ2-5 and V is TRBV6-5, with D perhaps matching TRBD2 (5 bases). Trimming shortened V by 5 bases and J by 5 bases, and 12 bases separated the two germline ends. CDR1 and CDR2 (germline): MNHEY, SVGAGI. There are 13 residues in the CDR3. The DNA for the CDR3 is TGTGCCAGCAGTCCAGGAGGCTGGGAGACCCAGTACTTC. It translates to CASSPGGWETQYF.

The CDR3 sequence is CASSPGTANTIYF. In DNA form, the CDR3 reads TGTGCCAGCAGCCCAGGGACAGCAAACACCATATATTTT. The V call is TRBV7-9, the J call TRBJ1-3, with 7 bases identical to TRBD1. Germline CDR1 reads SEHNR; CDR2 reads FQNEAQ (reference sequence). Trimming cost V 5 bases and J 6 bases; bases outside gene matches: 4. CDR3 length: 13 residues.

This chain links TRBV7-2 with TRBJ2-1; 10 bases agree with TRBD2. There are 17 residues in the CDR3. Germline values: CDR1 SGHTA, CDR2 FQGNSA. V shed 4 bases and J 3 bases; nucleotides not matched to a gene: 9. The CDR3 sequence is CASSSSGRAGGYNEQFF. Here the CDR3 DNA reads TGTGCCAGCAGCTCTAGCGGGAGAGCGGGGGGCTACAATGAGCAGTTCTTC.

The chain employs TRBV7-8 and TRBJ2-2; TRBD2 is a possible D gene (6 bases). The germline V and J ends were trimmed by 3 bases and 4 bases, with 18 bases remaining between them. In germline, CDR1 is SGHVS, CDR2 FQNEAQ. This CDR3 is 17 amino acids long. CDR3 region: CASSFSQGGAGTGELFF. The DNA for the CDR3 is TGTGCCAGCAGCTTCTCTCAAGGAGGGGCCGGCACCGGGGAGCTGTTTTTT.